The 3 T cell receptor beta chains below come from one sample, sequenced in a study of beta chain features in type 1 diabetes. Since all of the isolated RNA was reverse transcribed, expressed TCRB transcripts were what got sequenced. Here immunoSEQ multiplex PCR was the method, and the copy in TCRdb shows in-frame clones only, minus some. The sample shows about 230,000 clones, 9.6% of them seen only once. Sequencing was done on a sample of naive CD4+ T cells from blood. The receptor set was obtained from a woman between 18 and 29 years old in good health.

This chain joins TRBV7-2 and TRBJ2-7, with D possibly matching TRBD2 (5 bases). CDR3 length: 14 amino acids. In germline, CDR1 is SGHTA, CDR2 FQGNSA. Trimming pared 2 bases from V and 9 bases from J, leaving 17 bases between. CDR3 bases: TGTGCCAGCAGCTTAAATGGAGGCCCAGAGGGGCAGTACTTC. Amino acids: CASSLNGGPEGQYF.

This clone was seen more than once but under ten times. The V and J genes are TRBV4-2 and TRBJ1-2; 9 bases are a match to TRBD1. The CDR3 totals 16 residues. The germline gives CDR1 LGHNA, CDR2 YNFKEQ. Trimming removed 1 base from V and 7 bases from J; junction bases left unmatched: 10. CDR3 protein: CASSQVTGQGLRGYTF. CDR3 coding DNA: TGTGCCAGCAGCCAAGTTACGGGACAGGGATTGCGTGGCTACACCTTC.

This clone was recorded a few times. This rearrangement joins TRBV5-1 to TRBJ2-5, with TRBD2 matching 9 bases. Losses at the gene ends were 0 bases for V and 5 bases for J; bases not matched to a gene: 11. CDR1 and CDR2 from the germline V gene are SGHRS and YFSETQ. The CDR3 consists of 17 residues. CDR3 nucleotides: TGCGCCAGCAGCTTGGTAGGAGCAAGAGCGGGGGGCGAGACCCAGTACTTC. Protein sequence: CASSLVGARAGGETQYF.